The source of this TCR beta chain is a study of T cell responses to AZD1222 COVID-19 vaccine. Study findings and constraints: Spike-wide vaccine-associated CD4 TCRs dominated at 160-218 and 743-854. Females made up more of the donors, who were largely white British, and clonal diversity may have come out too low. Nearly half of spike-specific TCRs reportedly target variant regions that are unmutated in the B.1.351 and B.1.1.7 variants. Spike-specific TCR repertoires showed rising breadth and depth after two AZD1222 doses.

This clone was observed once. What it binds is unknown. The assay was immunoSEQ multiplex PCR, and TCRdb's table has in-frame clones only and misses some. The data show around 120,000 clones, approximately 85% seen once. The receptor was isolated from an adult in good health. The sample here was peripheral blood, taken on day 0 of AZD1222 vaccination.

The CDR3 reads CASSLTGLASGYTF. The CDR3, as DNA: TGTGCCAGCAGCCTGACAGGCTTGGCATCGGGCTACACCTTC. J is TRBJ1-2 and V is TRBV7-6; possible D gene TRBD1, 6 bases. In germline, CDR1 is SGHVS, CDR2 FNYEAQ. CDR3 length: 14 residues. Trimming removed 5 bases from V and 8 bases from J, with 18 bases in between.